This is a list of T cell receptor beta chains from one sample in a study of OX40 agonist ivuxolimab in advanced cancers. TCRdb's copy holds only in-frame clones and misses some; the assay was immunoSEQ multiplex PCR. Of 85,000 to 100,000 clones in the sample, roughly 90% were seen once. The sample was CD4+ or CD8+ T cells sorted from blood, taken in a trial of the OX40 agonist ivuxolimab. The source of these receptors is an adult with an advanced solid tumor such as melanoma, head and neck, liver or kidney cancer. Each CDR3 is given with its conserved first and last residue. Expanded clones get a size class; other rows say once, few or many, or leave the size out.

V gene,clone size,CDR3 protein
TRBV5-5,-,CASSLVVKLGGEQYF
TRBV28,-,CASSQPQGPRPQHF
TRBV21-1,-,CASSKPAGGQTGNEKLFF
TRBV4-2,-,CASSQEGGPVNEQYF
TRBV18,-,CASSPPGSSGNTIYF
TRBV28,-,CASSLLGARSYNSPLHF
TRBV19,-,CASTQALLNTEAFF
TRBV28,-,CASSTRTYNEQFF
TRBV6-5,-,CASSYSYDRAYEQYF
TRBV7-9,-,CASSWSFIAGVADTQYF
TRBV4-2,-,CASSQDRSATSRWGEQYF
TRBV5-1,-,CASRIGLAGVTDTQYF
TRBV5-1,-,CASSPALGSLITDTQYF
TRBV4-2,-,CASSQTGFSYNEQFF
TRBV25-1,-,CASSEKPGQGKYGYTF
TRBV10-2,-,CASSESRGTETQYF
TRBV5-5,-,CASSLVERSYEQYF
TRBV4-2,-,CASSQGTTSTDTQYF
TRBV6-5,-,CASSYFSGRSNEQFF
TRBV6-6,-,CASSGGWSTDTQYF
TRBV15,-,CATSRSNLDRGEKYF
TRBV4-3,-,CASSQAYMSGTGAYEQYF
TRBV6-1,-,CASNRGDLSGNTIYF
TRBV29-1,-,CSVEDRLHNEQFF
TRBV5-1,-,CASSPASRSYNEQFF
TRBV4-1,once,CASSQSGTSVSREQFF
TRBV5-6,-,CASSATGQGANTGELFF
TRBV11-1,-,CASSVGAGTDTQYF
TRBV19,-,CASSLRQSTDTQYF
TRBV5-6,-,CASSWGQASGNTIYF
TRBV7-2,-,CASSSDRVLSGNTIYF
TRBV30,-,CAWSGLAGGGTGELFF
TRBV5-1,-,CASSFKGASYEQYF
TRBV7-9,-,CASSFGQGTEAFF
TRBV5-5,-,CASSLELRSYEQYF
TRBV7-2,-,CASSRSGVAGWYEQYF
TRBV28,-,CASRTPTGMGGYTF
TRBV7-9,-,CASNEGGEQYF
TRBV7-2,-,CASSRTGVRGIQYF
TRBV18,-,CASSPQILAGGSDTQYF
TRBV7-2,-,CASTRGGAANEKLFF
TRBV7-3,-,CASSLAQTPEQYF
TRBV20-1,-,CSASGGYEQYF
TRBV29-1,-,CSVPGPSGPEQYF
TRBV2,-,CASSELNRGRDGYTF
TRBV30,-,CAYPGGRGFEMNTEAFF
TRBV28,-,CASSLGTGTYNEQFF
TRBV18,-,CASSPLRTGDGNTIYF
TRBV9,-,CASSPQGPDNEQFF
TRBV6-6,few,CASSSDYGYTF
TRBV7-2,-,CASSSTSGTSNF
TRBV18,once,CASADRGPYNEQFF
TRBV9,few,CASSVGTLSSYEQYF